The 29 T cell receptor beta chains presented below share a single source sample, sequenced in a study of cytomegalovirus exposure and HLA in healthy donors. Both 60 Vbeta primers and 13 Jbeta primers went into the PCR. Only in-frame clones appear in the TCRdb table, and some are missing; sequencing was by immunoSEQ multiplex PCR. The data hold about 180,000 clones, with 75% to 90% observed a single time. The sample comprised PBMCs. The receptors come from a girl between 5 and 17 years old in good health and CMV-seropositive.

The V and J genes are TRBV7-2 and TRBJ1-4; D gene uncertain. V shed 2 bases and J shed 5 bases, with 3 bases lying between them. The CDR3 runs 12 residues. CDR1 SGHTA and CDR2 FQGNSA come from the germline V gene. CDR3 nucleotides: TGTGCCAGCAGCTTATCGAATGAAAAACTGTTTTTT. It codes for CASSLSNEKLFF. Supplemented by reference TRBV7-2 and TRBJ1-4, the full variable domain reads GAGVSQSPSNKVTEKGKDVELRCDPISGHTALYWYRQSLGQGLEFLIYFQGNSAPDKSGLPSDRFSAERTGGSVSTLTIQRTQQEDSAVYLCASSLSNEKLFFGSGTQLSVL.

This chain uses TRBV28 with TRBJ2-7; 10 bases agree with TRBD2. V lost 5 bases, J lost 4 bases, and 2 bases stayed unmatched. From germline, CDR1 is MDHEN and CDR2 SYDVKM. The CDR3 sequence is 13 residues long. The CDR3: CASSGTSAYEQYF. Here the CDR3 DNA reads TGTGCCAGCAGTGGGACTAGCGCGTACGAGCAGTACTTC.

This clone was seen a single time. This rearrangement joins TRBV5-1 to TRBJ2-5; tentative D call: TRBD1 (6 bases). The J call may not be correct, given that the DNA end is closer to TRBJ2-7. Germline lookup yields CDR1 SGHRS and CDR2 YFSETQ. The CDR3 length is 16 residues. CDR3 region: CASSLALGHMPYEQYF. CDR3 nucleotide sequence: TGCGCCAGCAGCTTGGCCTTGGGACATATGCCCTACGAGCAGTACTTC.

The chain combines TRBV7-3 with TRBJ2-7; the D gene is possibly TRBD1 (5 bases). Trimming stripped 0 bases from V and 6 bases from J, with 15 bases between. Germline V lookup: CDR1 SGHTA, CDR2 FQGTGA. The CDR3 consists of 15 residues. This chain's CDR3 is CASSLTGWGPSEQYF. In DNA form, the CDR3 reads TGTGCCAGCAGCTTAACGGGGTGGGGCCCAAGCGAGCAGTACTTC.

The chain links TRBV5-4 to TRBJ1-1, with D perhaps matching TRBD1 (5 bases). The CDR3 sequence is 13 residues long. Germline V gene sequence: CDR1 SGHNT, CDR2 YYREEE (reference sequence). Trimming cost V 3 bases and J 0 bases, with 6 bases left between them. CDR3 sequence: CASSSTVNTEAFF. CDR3 bases: TGTGCCAGCAGCTCGACAGTGAACACTGAAGCTTTCTTT. Complete variable domain (other parts from reference TRBV5-4 and TRBJ1-1): ETGVTQSPTHLIKTRGQQVTLRCSSQSGHNTVSWYQQALGQGPQFIFQYYREEENGRGNFPPRFSGLQFPNYSSELNVNALELDDSALYLCASSSTVNTEAFFGQGTRLTVV.

This rearrangement joins TRBV5-1 to TRBJ2-5, with D possibly being TRBD2 (5 bases). The germline V gene has CDR1 SGHRS and CDR2 YFSETQ. With 0 bases removed from V and 7 bases from J, the gap between germline ends came to 13 bases. The CDR3 loop spans 14 amino acids. CDR3 nucleotide sequence: TGCGCCAGCAGCTTGGCCCCGTTTGGAGGGACCCAGTACTTC. It specifies CASSLAPFGGTQYF.

This clone occurred a few times. The rearrangement joins TRBV29-1 to TRBJ1-1, with D perhaps TRBD1 (5 bases). Looked up from germline, CDR1 is SQVTM and CDR2 is ANQGSEA. V gave up 3 bases and J gave up 3 bases, with 8 bases separating them. This CDR3 contains 12 residues. The CDR3 is CSVEGRDTEAFF. The CDR3 DNA is TGCAGCGTTGAGGGCAGGGACACTGAAGCTTTCTTT.

The chain recombines TRBV6-1 with TRBJ1-2; D is uncertain. There are 14 residues in the CDR3. Trimming stripped 3 bases from V and 5 bases from J, with 13 bases between. CDR1 and CDR2 from the germline V gene are MNHNS and SASEGT. The CDR3 here is CASSDEGRSYGYTF. CDR3 nucleotide sequence: TGTGCCAGCAGTGATGAGGGCAGGAGTTATGGCTACACCTTC.

The rearrangement uses TRBV7-2 and TRBJ2-1, with a tentative D call TRBD2 (6 bases). Germline lookup yields CDR1 SGHTA and CDR2 FQGNSA. V gave up 3 bases and J gave up 7 bases, with 16 bases separating them. CDR3 length: 15 amino acids. The CDR3 is CASSFDSGVGNEQFF. DNA of the CDR3: TGTGCCAGCAGCTTTGACTCGGGGGTAGGTAATGAGCAGTTCTTC.

The chain is built from TRBV19 and TRBJ1-1; the match to TRBD1 covers 7 bases. CDR1 and CDR2 from the germline V gene are LNHDA and SQIVND (reference sequence). The V and J ends lost 4 bases and 0 bases, in that order; junction bases with no gene match: 5. This CDR3 has 15 residues. CDR3 sequence: CASSTRQGMNTEAFF. The DNA of the CDR3 is TGTGCCAGTAGTACCCGACAGGGCATGAACACTGAAGCTTTCTTT.

This rearrangement joins TRBV5-1 to TRBJ2-1, with 8 nucleotides matching TRBD2. From germline, CDR1 is SGHRS and CDR2 YFSETQ. Unmatched junction bases numbered 9, after V lost 3 bases and J lost 7 bases. The CDR3 contains 15 residues. The CDR3 DNA reads TGCGCCAGCAGCTCTCTATCGGGACTAGAGAATGAGCAGTTCTTC. It codes for CASSSLSGLENEQFF.

This rearrangement joins TRBV5-1 to TRBJ2-3; D not resolved. V lost 0 bases and J lost 5, with 4 bases in between. The CDR3 runs to 12 residues. Germline loops: CDR1 SGHRS, CDR2 YFSETQ. The CDR3 sequence is CASSLVLDTQYF. The CDR3 coding sequence is TGCGCCAGCAGCTTGGTTCTAGATACGCAGTATTTT.

V gene TRBV6-1 combines with J gene TRBJ2-7; 10 bases line up with TRBD2. The V segment lost 3 bases and the J segment 1 base; nucleotides outside the gene matches: 3. This CDR3 contains 15 residues. The germline CDR1 and CDR2 sequences are MNHNS and SASEGT. The CDR3 DNA follows: TGTGCCAGCAGTGATAAACTAGCGGGGTCCTACGAGCAGTACTTC. Translating gives CASSDKLAGSYEQYF.

This chain connects TRBV25-1 to TRBJ2-1, with 12 bases fitting TRBD2. Germline CDR1 is MGHDK and CDR2 is SYGVNS. The CDR3 loop spans 18 amino acids. Losses at the gene ends were 3 bases for V and 6 bases for J; bases not matched to a gene: 12. CDR3: CASSDNLAGGPSRNEQFF. The CDR3 nucleotides are TGTGCCAGCAGTGATAACCTAGCGGGAGGGCCCTCACGCAATGAGCAGTTCTTC.

This chain joins TRBV9 and TRBJ1-3; TRBD1 matches 7 bases. The CDR3 is 15 amino acids. Germline values: CDR1 SGDLS, CDR2 YYNGEE. V lost 2 bases, J lost 2 bases, and 4 bases stayed unmatched. The CDR3 region has the DNA TGTGCCAGCAGCGTTACAGGGGTAACTGGAAACACCATATATTTT. This gives the protein CASSVTGVTGNTIYF.

This clone was seen only a few times. V and J are TRBV19 and TRBJ1-5; D is uncertain. Trimming stripped 5 bases from V and 0 bases from J, with 14 bases between. The CDR3 consists of 16 residues. Germline V gives CDR1 LNHDA, CDR2 SQIVND (reference sequence). As DNA, the CDR3 is TGTGCCAGTAGTGGTCCTTGGGGAGCTAGCAATCAGCCCCAGCATTTT. Protein sequence: CASSGPWGASNQPQHF.

The chain combines TRBV19 with TRBJ1-2; 8 bases fit TRBD1. Trimming took 4 bases from V and 4 from J; bases not matched to a gene: 11. CDR3 length: 16 residues. Germline CDR1 reads LNHDA; CDR2 reads SQIVND (reference sequence). CDR3 amino acids: CASSSNRDRPLYGYTF. In DNA form, the CDR3 reads TGTGCCAGTAGTAGCAATCGGGACAGGCCTCTCTATGGCTACACCTTC.

The chain couples TRBV4-2 to TRBJ2-1, with TRBD2 matching 8 bases. CDR1 is LGHNA and CDR2 is YNFKEQ in the germline V gene. After removal of 5 bases from V and 7 bases from J, the junction contained 7 bases not matched to a gene. The CDR3 has 14 amino acids. Here the CDR3 reads CASSGAGRANEQFF. The DNA for the CDR3 is TGTGCCAGCAGCGGAGCCGGGAGGGCAAATGAGCAGTTCTTC.

This chain links TRBV6-5 with TRBJ1-1; 8 nucleotides match TRBD1. The ends lost 7 bases at V and 6 bases at J; junction bases unmatched: 7. Germline V gene data show CDR1 as MNHEY and CDR2 as SVGAGI. The CDR3 runs 13 residues. CDR3 coding DNA: TGTGCCAGCACCCAAGGACAGGGCCCTGAAGCTTTCTTT. This codes for CASTQGQGPEAFF.

The rearrangement links TRBV30 to TRBJ2-7, with 7 bases aligning to TRBD1. The trim removed 5 bases at V and 7 bases at J, leaving 17 bases unmatched. The CDR3 is made up of 15 amino acids. Germline lookup yields CDR1 GTSNPN and CDR2 SVGIG (reference sequence). The CDR3 spells CAWDYLDRESGEQYF. CDR3 in DNA: TGTGCCTGGGACTATCTTGACAGGGAGTCGGGGGAGCAGTACTTC.

This chain joins TRBV10-2 and TRBJ2-2; TRBD1 might be the D (6 bases). Germline V lookup: CDR1 WSHSY, CDR2 SAAADI. The length of the CDR3 is 14 residues. Trimming removed 6 bases from V and 1 base from J, with 9 bases in between. The CDR3, as DNA: TGCGCCAGCAGCCGGACAGAGAACACCGGGGAGCTGTTTTTT. Its protein product is CASSRTENTGELFF.

The chain has TRBV5-1 and TRBJ2-5, with 11 bases aligning to TRBD2. The J call may be in error: the DNA end matches TRBJ2-7 better. This CDR3 comprises 18 residues. Germline assignment: CDR1 SGHRS and CDR2 YFSETQ. The CDR3 loop is CASSLVATSGISSYEQYF. The CDR3 nucleotides are TGCGCCAGCAGCTTGGTAGCGACTAGCGGGATTAGCTCCTACGAGCAGTACTTC.

The gene calls are TRBV18 and TRBJ1-4, with D perhaps matching TRBD1 (5 bases). Germline CDR1 is KGHSH and CDR2 is LQKENI. The ends were cut back, 5 bases at V and 8 bases at J, with 15 bases in the middle. The CDR3 sequence is 14 residues long. CDR3 in amino acids: CASSTDSSREKLFF. The DNA for the CDR3 is TGTGCCAGCTCAACAGACAGCTCTAGGGAAAAACTGTTTTTT.

The rearrangement joins TRBV7-9 to TRBJ1-1, with 9 bases that match TRBD1. CDR1 and CDR2 (germline): SEHNR, FQNEAQ (reference sequence). V was clipped by 4 bases and J by 10 bases; unmatched bases: 13. This CDR3 spans 15 amino acids. The CDR3, as DNA: TGTGCCAGCAGCTCGAACCGGGACAGGGCCTCCGCAGCTTTCTTT. Protein product: CASSSNRDRASAAFF.

This clone was counted only a few times. The CDR3 DNA sequence: TGCACCACCTGGTCATCCCTTGGGAGCGGGAGCCCCAATGAGCAGTTCTTC. It yields the protein CTTWSSLGSGSPNEQFF. V usage is TRBV1 and J usage is TRBJ2-1; the table's D call TRBD2 went unverified against the DNA. TRBV1 is termed a pseudogene. The length of the CDR3 is 17 residues.

The chain couples TRBV7-9 to TRBJ1-4; no firm D call. V was cut by 2 bases and J by 5 bases, with 9 bases left in between. The CDR3 is 14 amino acids. Germline V gene data show CDR1 as SEHNR and CDR2 as FQNEAQ (reference sequence). As DNA, the CDR3 is TGTGCCAGCAGCTTATCGGCGGGGAATGAAAAACTGTTTTTT. Translated: CASSLSAGNEKLFF.

This clone appeared a single time. The J gene is TRBJ2-7, the V gene TRBV2; TRBD2 matches 8 bases. CDR1 is SNHLY and CDR2 is FYNNEI in the germline V gene. Trimming cost V 7 bases and J 7 bases; bases outside gene matches: 15. This CDR3 has 15 residues. The CDR3, as DNA: TGTGCCAGCACCAAGTCCGGCGGGAGGCCGGGGGAGCAGTACTTC. Translation gives CASTKSGGRPGEQYF. Full variable domain (remainder filled in from reference TRBV2 and TRBJ2-7): EPEVTQTPSHQVTQMGQEVILRCVPISNHLYFYWYRQILGQKVEFLVSFYNNEISEKSEIFDDQFSVERPDGSNFTLKIRSTKLEDSAMYFCASTKSGGRPGEQYFGPGTRLTVT.

The chain has TRBV6-5 and TRBJ2-7; 7 bases match TRBD1. V gave up 6 bases and J gave up 4 bases; unmatched junction bases: 6. Looked up from germline, CDR1 is MNHEY and CDR2 is SVGAGI. This CDR3 has 13 residues. The CDR3 region has the DNA TGTGCCAGCAGACAGGGACAGATATACGAGCAGTACTTC. Translated: CASRQGQIYEQYF.

The CDR3 sequence is CASSAGLSYEQYF. As DNA, the CDR3 is TGTGCCAGTAGTGCGGGTCTGTCCTACGAGCAGTACTTC. The genes are TRBV19 and TRBJ2-7; the D gene is possibly TRBD2 (5 bases). Per the germline V gene, CDR1 is LNHDA and CDR2 is SQIVND (reference sequence). V was pared by 5 bases and J by 1 base, with 9 bases between. This CDR3 spans 13 amino acids. Full variable domain (missing parts from reference TRBV19 and TRBJ2-7): DGGITQSPKYLFRKEGQNVTLSCEQNLNHDAMYWYRQDPGQGLRLIYYSQIVNDFQKGDIAEGYSVSREKKESFPLTVTSAQKNPTAFYLCASSAGLSYEQYFGPGTRLTVT.